This T cell receptor (beta chain) emerged from a study of shared clonotypes between healthy human individuals. Germline V gives CDR1 DFQATT, CDR2 SNEGSKA (reference sequence). This CDR3 has 11 amino acids. Repertoires were generated with immunoSEQ multiplex PCR, while TCRdb's copy carries only in-frame clones and drops some. The table lists 2 million to 2.5 million clones, about 95% of them singletons. Material for sequencing was naive CD4+ T cells sorted from blood. Indicated subset: CD45RA+ positively selected. The TCR sequence derives from a man in his late teens or twenties in good health. The V call is TRBV20-1, the J call TRBJ1-2, with D hard to call. In DNA form, the CDR3 reads TGCAGGACATATTCTAACTATGGCTACACCTTC. Translation gives CRTYSNYGYTF.